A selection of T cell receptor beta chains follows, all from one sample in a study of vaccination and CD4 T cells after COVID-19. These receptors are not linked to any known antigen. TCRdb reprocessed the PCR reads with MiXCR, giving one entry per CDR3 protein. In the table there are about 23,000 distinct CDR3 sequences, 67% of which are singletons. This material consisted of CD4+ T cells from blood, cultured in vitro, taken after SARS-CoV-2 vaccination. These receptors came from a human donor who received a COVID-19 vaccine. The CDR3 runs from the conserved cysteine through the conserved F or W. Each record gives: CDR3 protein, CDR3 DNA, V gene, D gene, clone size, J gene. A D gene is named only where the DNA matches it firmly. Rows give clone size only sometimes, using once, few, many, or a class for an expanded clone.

CDR3 protein: CAWSPGTGLSDTQYF
CDR3 DNA: TGTGCCTGGAGTCCAGGAACAGGTCTCTCAGATACGCAGTATTTT
V gene: TRBV30
D gene: .
clone size: few
J gene: TRBJ2-3

CDR3 protein: CATRGQASYNEQFF
CDR3 DNA: TGTGCCACCAGGGGACAGGCAAGCTACAATGAGCAGTTCTTC
V gene: TRBV19
D gene: TRBD1
clone size: .
J gene: TRBJ2-1

CDR3 protein: CASSESTTSGGTQYF
CDR3 DNA: TGCGCCAGCAGTGAGTCGACGACTAGCGGGGGGACCCAGTACTTC
V gene: TRBV10-1
D gene: TRBD2
clone size: .
J gene: TRBJ2-5

CDR3 protein: CSVMTRNTGELFF
CDR3 DNA: TGCAGCGTCATGACCCGGAACACCGGGGAGCTGTTTTTT
V gene: TRBV29-1
D gene: .
clone size: .
J gene: TRBJ2-2

CDR3 protein: CASSPSSGSTDTQYF
CDR3 DNA: TGTGCCAGTAGCCCGTCTAGCGGAAGCACAGATACGCAGTATTTT
V gene: TRBV19
D gene: TRBD2
clone size: .
J gene: TRBJ2-3

CDR3 protein: CASSQVAGGLYEQYF
CDR3 DNA: TGTGCCAGCAGCCAAGTAGCGGGGGGGCTTTACGAGCAGTACTTC
V gene: TRBV7-2
D gene: TRBD2
clone size: .
J gene: TRBJ2-7

CDR3 protein: CASSRGFGYGYTF
CDR3 DNA: TGCGCCAGCAGCAGGGGTTTTGGCTATGGCTACACCTTC
V gene: TRBV10-1
D gene: .
clone size: .
J gene: TRBJ1-2

CDR3 protein: CASSRTGPGNTIYF
CDR3 DNA: TGTGCCAGTAGTCGGACAGGGCCTGGAAACACCATATATTTT
V gene: TRBV19
D gene: TRBD1
clone size: .
J gene: TRBJ1-3

CDR3 protein: CASSFSVYGYTF
CDR3 DNA: TGTGCCAGCAGTTTCAGTGTCTATGGCTACACCTTC
V gene: TRBV12-3/TRBV12-4
D gene: .
clone size: .
J gene: TRBJ1-2

CDR3 protein: CAWSVRGNTIYF
CDR3 DNA: TGTGCCTGGAGTGTGAGAGGAAACACCATATATTTT
V gene: TRBV30
D gene: .
clone size: few
J gene: TRBJ1-3

CDR3 protein: CASRHHGTPPLTGELFF
CDR3 DNA: TGTGCCAGCAGGCACCATGGGACTCCACCTTTAACCGGGGAGCTGTTTTTT
V gene: TRBV6-2/TRBV6-3
D gene: .
clone size: .
J gene: TRBJ2-2

CDR3 protein: CASGSWPGQIYGYTF
CDR3 DNA: TGTGCTAGTGGTTCATGGCCGGGACAGATATATGGCTACACCTTC
V gene: TRBV12-5
D gene: TRBD1
clone size: .
J gene: TRBJ1-2

CDR3 protein: CSALGTGADTQYF
CDR3 DNA: TGCAGTGCTCTTGGGACGGGGGCAGATACGCAGTATTTT
V gene: TRBV20-1
D gene: .
clone size: few
J gene: TRBJ2-3

CDR3 protein: CASSDRGRETQYF
CDR3 DNA: TGTGCCAGCAGCGACAGGGGGAGAGAGACCCAGTACTTC
V gene: TRBV12-3/TRBV12-4
D gene: TRBD1
clone size: .
J gene: TRBJ2-5

CDR3 protein: CASSEDRGPADTQYF
CDR3 DNA: TGTGCCAGCAGTGAAGACAGGGGGCCGGCAGATACGCAGTATTTT
V gene: TRBV25-1
D gene: TRBD1
clone size: .
J gene: TRBJ2-3

CDR3 protein: CATSDSPGGGQETQYF
CDR3 DNA: TGTGCCACCAGTGACTCCCCGGGAGGGGGCCAAGAGACCCAGTACTTC
V gene: TRBV24-1
D gene: TRBD2
clone size: .
J gene: TRBJ2-5

CDR3 protein: CASSQDADSLYGYTF
CDR3 DNA: TGTGCCAGCAGCCAAGATGCTGACAGCCTCTATGGCTACACCTTC
V gene: TRBV4-2
D gene: .
clone size: .
J gene: TRBJ1-2

CDR3 protein: CSARDGEGSGNTIYF
CDR3 DNA: TGCAGTGCTAGAGACGGGGAAGGGTCTGGAAACACCATATATTTT
V gene: TRBV20-1
D gene: .
clone size: .
J gene: TRBJ1-3

CDR3 protein: CASSQLDTIYF
CDR3 DNA: TGTGCCAGCAGCCAATTGGACACCATATATTTT
V gene: TRBV25-1
D gene: .
clone size: .
J gene: TRBJ1-3

CDR3 protein: CASSTAGGGEQYF
CDR3 DNA: TGTGCCAGCAGCACGGCGGGAGGGGGCGAGCAGTACTTC
V gene: TRBV11-1
D gene: TRBD2
clone size: .
J gene: TRBJ2-7

CDR3 protein: CASSSGGSRGRNGAFF
CDR3 DNA: TGTGCCAGCAGCTCCGGTGGGTCTAGGGGGCGGAACGGTGCTTTCTTT
V gene: TRBV11-3
D gene: TRBD1
clone size: .
J gene: TRBJ1-1

CDR3 protein: CSARAHSGTGSSYNSPLHF
CDR3 DNA: TGCAGTGCTAGAGCCCATAGCGGGACGGGGAGCTCCTATAATTCACCCCTCCACTTT
V gene: TRBV20-1
D gene: .
clone size: .
J gene: TRBJ1-6

CDR3 protein: CASSLAVRNKEQFF
CDR3 DNA: TGTGCCAGCAGCTTAGCTGTCAGGAACAAAGAGCAGTTCTTC
V gene: TRBV11-3
D gene: .
clone size: .
J gene: TRBJ2-1

CDR3 protein: CASSLKSGDGYTF
CDR3 DNA: TGTGCCAGCAGCTTAAAAAGTGGAGATGGCTACACCTTC
V gene: TRBV7-3
D gene: .
clone size: .
J gene: TRBJ1-2

CDR3 protein: CASSIKPLANYGYTF
CDR3 DNA: TGTGCCAGTAGTATAAAACCCCTGGCTAACTATGGCTACACCTTC
V gene: TRBV19
D gene: .
clone size: .
J gene: TRBJ1-2

CDR3 protein: CASSDYRGSDTEAFF
CDR3 DNA: TGTGCCAGCAGTGATTACAGGGGCTCTGACACTGAAGCTTTCTTT
V gene: TRBV6-1
D gene: TRBD1
clone size: .
J gene: TRBJ1-1

CDR3 protein: CASRAAAGSPNQPQHF
CDR3 DNA: TGTGCCAGCAGGGCCGCAGCAGGAAGTCCCAATCAGCCCCAGCATTTT
V gene: TRBV2
D gene: .
clone size: few
J gene: TRBJ1-5

CDR3 protein: CASSRSYYNSPLHF
CDR3 DNA: TGTGCCAGCAGCCGCAGTTATTATAATTCACCCCTCCACTTT
V gene: TRBV7-2
D gene: .
clone size: few
J gene: TRBJ1-6

CDR3 protein: CSAKLAGVDTQYF
CDR3 DNA: TGCAGTGCTAAACTAGCGGGGGTGGATACGCAGTATTTT
V gene: TRBV20-1
D gene: TRBD2
clone size: .
J gene: TRBJ2-3

CDR3 protein: CASRLAGGPETQYF
CDR3 DNA: TGTGCCAGCAGACTAGCGGGGGGGCCGGAGACCCAGTACTTC
V gene: TRBV6-2/TRBV6-3
D gene: TRBD2
clone size: .
J gene: TRBJ2-5

CDR3 protein: CASSRGALNTEAFF
CDR3 DNA: TGTGCCAGCAGCCGGGGAGCCTTGAACACTGAAGCTTTCTTT
V gene: TRBV2
D gene: .
clone size: .
J gene: TRBJ1-1

CDR3 protein: CASAPGQGSYEQYF
CDR3 DNA: TGTGCTAGTGCACCGGGACAGGGGTCCTACGAGCAGTACTTC
V gene: TRBV12-5
D gene: TRBD1
clone size: few
J gene: TRBJ2-7